This T cell receptor beta chain was sequenced in a study of blood T cell repertoires in COVID-19. Whole-study context: COVID-19 samples, acute and convalescent, were from the United States, Italy and Spain.

The CDR3 totals 16 residues. Germline V lookup: CDR1 SGDLS, CDR2 YYNGEE. V gave up 1 base and J gave up 5 bases, with 17 bases separating them. The protocol was immunoSEQ multiplex PCR, while the TCRdb copy is restricted to in-frame clones and leaves out a portion. The sample gives about 180,000 clones, approximately 79% of which show up once; 8.1% is in the top ten. This TCR was sampled from a woman aged 55-69 years with COVID-19, enrolled during active disease. V and J are TRBV9 and TRBJ2-3; TRBD2 might be the D (5 bases). The sample taken for sequencing was peripheral blood. DNA of the CDR3: TGTGCCAGCAGCGTACTTTTAGGAGCGGTAGGAGATACGCAGTATTTT. This encodes CASSVLLGAVGDTQYF.